The 14 T cell receptor beta chains reported below all come from one sample, sequenced in a study of early stage breast cancer tumors. Generated by immunoSEQ multiplex PCR, the TCRdb table keeps only in-frame clones and is missing some. The sample consists of 9,700 or so clones, 78% of them appearing once. The sequencing sample was made of normal breast tissue next to the tumor. The receptors originated from a person between 35 and 49 years old with breast cancer.

The rearrangement joins TRBV19 to TRBJ2-3, with a possible D match to TRBD1 (6 bases). The ends were cut back, 7 bases at V and 1 base at J, with 15 bases in the middle. Germline V gives CDR1 LNHDA, CDR2 SQIVND (reference sequence). The CDR3 has 15 residues. This CDR3 is CASKGTFRGTDTQYF. In nucleotides, the CDR3 is TGTGCCAGTAAAGGGACATTTAGGGGCACAGATACGCAGTATTTT. The whole variable domain, remainder taken from reference TRBV19 and TRBJ2-3, is DGGITQSPKYLFRKEGQNVTLSCEQNLNHDAMYWYRQDPGQGLRLIYYSQIVNDFQKGDIAEGYSVSREKKESFPLTVTSAQKNPTAFYLCASKGTFRGTDTQYFGPGTRLTVL.

This clone is classed as large (0.1 to 1%). V usage is TRBV19 and J usage is TRBJ2-7; 9 nucleotides agree with TRBD2. Germline trimming cut 0 bases from V and 4 bases from J; bases unmatched to any gene: 7. The CDR3 extends over 16 amino acids. The V gene's germline CDR1 is LNHDA and CDR2 SQIVND (reference sequence). The CDR3 sequence: CASSIDLASGAYEQYF. The CDR3 nucleotides read TGTGCCAGTAGTATAGATCTGGCTAGCGGGGCTTACGAGCAGTACTTC.

V usage is TRBV28 and J usage is TRBJ2-7, with 13 nucleotides matching TRBD2. Germline V gene data show CDR1 as MDHEN and CDR2 as SYDVKM. There are 17 residues in the CDR3. The ends lost 3 bases at V and 6 bases at J; junction bases unmatched: 11. For the CDR3, the DNA is TGTGCCAGCAGTTTTTGGACACTAGCGGGAGGGCCCGGCGAGCAGTACTTC. It specifies CASSFWTLAGGPGEQYF.

The V gene is TRBV5-1, the J gene TRBJ2-1, with D perhaps TRBD2 (6 bases). CDR1 is SGHRS, CDR2 YFSETQ, per germline. The CDR3 covers 13 residues. Trimming took 4 bases from V and 10 from J, leaving 15 bases between them. The CDR3 DNA reads as TGCGCCAGCAGCCTCGGGGACTCCATGGAGCAGTTCTTC. Protein product: CASSLGDSMEQFF. Using reference TRBV5-1 and TRBJ2-1 for the parts outside the CDR3, the full variable domain is KAGVTQTPRYLIKTRGQQVTLSCSPISGHRSVSWYQQTPGQGLQFLFEYFSETQRNKGNFPGRFSGRQFSNSRSEMNVSTLELGDSALYLCASSLGDSMEQFFGPGTRLTVL.

The chain carries TRBV6-5 and TRBJ2-1; D uncertain. CDR3 length equals 13 residues. Trimming removed 5 bases from V and 1 base from J, with 6 bases in between. The V gene's germline CDR1 is MNHEY and CDR2 SVGAGI. The CDR3 nucleotides are TGTGCCAGCAGTATGGGTTCCTACAATGAGCAGTTCTTC. Translating it yields CASSMGSYNEQFF.

The rearrangement uses TRBV30 and TRBJ1-6, with D possibly matching TRBD1 (5 bases). There are 18 residues in the CDR3. V was cut by 1 base and J by 8 bases, with 24 bases left in between. Germline-derived CDR1 and CDR2 are GTSNPN and SVGIG (reference sequence). The CDR3 region is CAWSAVARQRGADSPLHF. The CDR3 DNA sequence: TGTGCCTGGAGTGCGGTCGCCAGGCAGCGGGGCGCAGATTCACCCCTCCACTTT.

This clone occurred a few times. The chain employs TRBV7-2 and TRBJ2-7; D possibly corresponds to TRBD2 (6 bases). Per germline, CDR1 SGHTA and CDR2 FQGNSA. Deletions cut 4 bases from V and 0 bases from J, with 13 bases between. The CDR3 is made up of 15 amino acids. The CDR3 region is CASSSGLLSSYEQYF. CDR3 nucleotide sequence: TGTGCCAGCAGCTCGGGACTCCTAAGCTCCTACGAGCAGTACTTC.

The rearrangement links TRBV28 to TRBJ2-7; no clear D. Trimming took off 3 bases at V and 4 bases at J, with 10 bases between the two ends. This CDR3 contains 13 residues. Germline CDR1 reads MDHEN; CDR2 reads SYDVKM. In DNA form, the CDR3 reads TGTGCCAGCAGTTTTAGTCGGCAGTACGAGCAGTACTTC. Translation: CASSFSRQYEQYF.

This rearrangement joins TRBV5-6 to TRBJ2-6, with D hard to call. The germline V and J ends were trimmed by 4 bases and 0 bases, with 8 bases remaining between them. CDR3 size: 15 residues. CDR1 SGHDT and CDR2 YYEEEE come from the germline V gene. CDR3: CASSPRFSGANVLTF. The CDR3 nucleotides are TGTGCCAGCAGCCCCCGGTTCTCTGGGGCCAACGTCCTGACTTTC.

The chain recombines TRBV5-5 with TRBJ2-3, with D unclear. The CDR3 covers 13 residues. Trimming stripped 6 bases from V and 2 bases from J, with 10 bases between. Per germline, CDR1 SGHKS and CDR2 YYEKEE (reference sequence). DNA of the CDR3: TGTGCCAGCACCCACCCAGCCACAGATACGCAGTATTTT. Translating it yields CASTHPATDTQYF.

The chain combines TRBV18 with TRBJ2-7, with D possibly TRBD2 on 6 matching bases. The CDR3 loop spans 14 amino acids. Germline V gene sequence: CDR1 KGHSH, CDR2 LQKENI. With 3 bases removed from V and 2 bases from J, the gap between germline ends came to 11 bases. The DNA of the CDR3 is TGTGCCAGCTCACCGACGGGGGACGCCTACGAGCAGTACTTC. Amino acid sequence: CASSPTGDAYEQYF.

The chain links TRBV4-1 to TRBJ2-5; no reliable D call. Trimming removed 0 bases from V and 7 bases from J, with 6 bases in between. Per germline, CDR1 MGHRA and CDR2 YSYEKL. This CDR3 has 12 amino acids. CDR3 amino acids: CASSQELGTQYF. CDR3 bases: TGCGCCAGCAGCCAAGAGTTGGGGACCCAGTACTTC.

This clone appeared a few times. At one end the junction does not follow the germline gene, possibly because of a read error. The chain links TRBV14 to TRBJ2-7; TRBD2 is a possible D gene (6 bases). Germline V gene lookup returns CDR1 SGHDN and CDR2 FVKESK. The CDR3 length is 13 residues. CDR3 sequence reads: CASSPDGGFTTHF. The CDR3, as DNA: TGTGCCAGCAGCCCAGATGGGGGGTTTACCACGCACTTC.

The chain has TRBV14 and TRBJ2-7, with D possibly being TRBD1 (6 bases). Per germline, CDR1 SGHDN and CDR2 FVKESK. The V end was cut by 4 bases, the J end by 3 bases, with 16 bases between. The CDR3 has 15 residues. CDR3 sequence (DNA): TGTGCCAGCAGCCTACGTCATGGGGGCTACTACGAGCAGTACTTC. Translation: CASSLRHGGYYEQYF.